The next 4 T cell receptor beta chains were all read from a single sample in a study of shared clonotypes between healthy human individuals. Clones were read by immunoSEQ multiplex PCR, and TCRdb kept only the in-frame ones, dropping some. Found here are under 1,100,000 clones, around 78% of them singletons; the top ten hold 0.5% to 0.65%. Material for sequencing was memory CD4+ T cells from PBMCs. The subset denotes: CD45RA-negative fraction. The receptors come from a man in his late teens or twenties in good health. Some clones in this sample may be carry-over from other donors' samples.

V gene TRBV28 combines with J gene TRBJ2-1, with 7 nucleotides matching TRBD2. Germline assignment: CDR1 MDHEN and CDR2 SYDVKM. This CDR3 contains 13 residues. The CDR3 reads CASGSGSYNEQFF. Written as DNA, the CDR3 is TGTGCTAGCGGGTCGGGCTCCTACAATGAGCAGTTCTTC.

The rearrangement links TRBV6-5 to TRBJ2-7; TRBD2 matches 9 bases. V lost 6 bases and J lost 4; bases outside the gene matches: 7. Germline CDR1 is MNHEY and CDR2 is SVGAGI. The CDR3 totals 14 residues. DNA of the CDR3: TGTGCCAGCAGCCGTAGCGGGAGTAGTTACGAGCAGTACTTC. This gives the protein CASSRSGSSYEQYF.

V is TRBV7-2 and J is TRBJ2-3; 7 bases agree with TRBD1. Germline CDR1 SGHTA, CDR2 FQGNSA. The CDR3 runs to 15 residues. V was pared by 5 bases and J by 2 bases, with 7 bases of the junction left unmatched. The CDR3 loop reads CASSARQGSTDTQYF. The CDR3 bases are TGTGCCAGCAGCGCCCGACAGGGTTCCACAGATACGCAGTATTTT. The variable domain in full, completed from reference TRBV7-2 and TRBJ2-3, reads GAGVSQSPSNKVTEKGKDVELRCDPISGHTALYWYRQSLGQGLEFLIYFQGNSAPDKSGLPSDRFSAERTGGSVSTLTIQRTQQEDSAVYLCASSARQGSTDTQYFGPGTRLTVL.

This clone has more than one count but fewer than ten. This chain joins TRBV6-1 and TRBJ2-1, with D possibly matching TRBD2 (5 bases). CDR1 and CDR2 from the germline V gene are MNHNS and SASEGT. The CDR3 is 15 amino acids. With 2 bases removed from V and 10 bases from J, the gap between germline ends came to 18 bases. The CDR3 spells CASSETLSSWREQFF. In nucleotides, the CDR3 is TGTGCCAGCAGTGAAACCCTATCTTCATGGAGGGAGCAGTTCTTC.